The entry below describes one T cell receptor beta chain. This clonotype was recorded at least ten times. What this receptor recognizes is not known. No clone much larger than this one lies a single base away; base qualities are absent. The data were taken from a study of T cells in Graves' hyperthyroidism and ophthalmopathy (dated 2019 in TCRdb). With regard to the full study: Peripheral blood was collected at initial diagnosis, before any treatment. The roughly 91 discovery patients were randomly split 7:3 into training and test sets. TCR V-J signatures able to tell the groups apart were searched for in a discovery cohort of some 100 patients, of whom more than 40 had Graves' ophthalmopathy and about 55 had stable Graves' hyperthyroidism. After blood sampling, hyperthyroidism patients were treated with methimazole at a starting dose of 30 mg daily, and ophthalmopathy patients were treated with high-dose intravenous methylprednisolone. The study also compared thyroid tissue and blood T-cell repertoires from five or six Graves' hyperthyroidism patients. The paper reports TCR Vbeta CDR3 sequencing of over 130 peripheral blood samples: 40 to 45 ophthalmopathy, roughly 80 hyperthyroidism and approximately 17 progressor patients. Prospective prediction of ophthalmopathy was tested in an independent validation cohort of 18 to 20 hyperthyroidism patients and 17 patients who later progressed to ophthalmopathy. What the research found in general, with its limitations: In validation, the model predicted progression to ophthalmopathy a median of about 6.8 months before onset, with roughly 70% sensitivity and roughly 72% specificity. No statistical method was used to set the sample size in advance, and investigators knew the group allocation. In cross-validation, a model built on a 13 V-J signature told ophthalmopathy apart from stable hyperthyroidism with approximately 91% sensitivity and around 84% specificity, and in testing the same model reached 80%/75%. Most expanded thyroid clonotypes (frequency above 0.001) were also found in blood, which suggests that blood repertoires may mirror thyroid immune responses.

Amplification of TCR beta CDR3 regions was carried out from RNA transcripts. A first-round RT-PCR of the TCR CDR3 used the HTBI primer set with the Qiagen OneStep RT-PCR kit. Libraries were constructed in a second round of multiplex PCR, after which size selection and purification were performed. Sequencing of the libraries was done on an Illumina HiSeq2000 using paired-end 100 bp reads. The original pipeline was this. SOAPnuke was used to process the raw data, with reads discarded if the reads contained adapters or uncalled bases, had a mean Phred below 15, or lacked an exact constant-primer or identifier match. High-quality paired reads were merged with COPE v1.2.5, and unique nucleotide sequences were defined as clonotypes. MiTCR v1.1 was used to align clonotypes to the IMGT TRBV, TRBD and TRBJ reference segments. Only V-J combinations with frequency above 0.0001, covering about 99% of repertoires, were analysed. A TCS score was defined as the ratio of F50 (clonal expansion) to E x V (chaos), with BLOSUM62-based TCRdist applied between CDR3 peptides within each V-J. Welch's t-statistics and random forest reduced 514 V-J features to roughly 13, which were used in a naive Bayes classifier (R e1071). TCRdb trimmed public reads at Q25 via fastp, called clones via MiXCR and kept in-frame beta chains. Under each unique CDR3 protein, matching rows form one entry showing the most common genes and DNA. None of the V and J calls come from the authors' own analysis; TCRdb made them. The table for this sample lists a few hundred thousand distinct CDR3 sequences; 15% to 20% of them were counted only once. The ten most abundant clones make up approximately 57% of the sample.

The CDR3, from cysteine to phenylalanine, totals 17 residues. The CDR3 DNA has 51 bases and is translated from base 1. Trimming leaves V shorter by 5 bases and J shorter by 3 bases, with the junction holding 13 bases beyond the gene matches. Reading the germline V gene gives CDR1 SGHTA and CDR2 FQGNSA. Moderately to severely active disease, a Clinical Activity Score of at least 3, a NOSPECS grade of at least 4, and a duration under 3 months were present in ophthalmopathy patients. The study excluded patients with uncontrolled infections, other autoimmune diseases, pregnancy or lactation. Clinical symptoms, serum thyroxine and TRAb, thyroid ultrasound, and orbital computed tomography formed the basis for the diagnoses. PBMCs were isolated from 10 ml of fresh peripheral blood by Ficoll-Paque density gradient centrifugation. Total RNA was extracted with Trizol reagent, and quality was checked on an Agilent 2100 Bioanalyzer.

This receptor was taken from a woman aged 55 to 70 with Graves' ophthalmopathy. The sequencing sample was made of blood. The rearranged chain carries TRBV7-2 and TRBJ1-2, with TRBD1 identical over 9 junction bases. Read as DNA, the sequence is TGTGCCAGCAGCCTTCACTCCGGGACAGGGTACGACTATGGCTACACCTTC. It codes for CASSLHSGTGYDYGYTF.